The next 28 T cell receptor beta chains were all read from a single sample in a study of T-cell reconstitution after alpha-beta-depleted transplantation in children. Unique molecular identifiers were used in preparing the TCRbeta library. Each CDR3 protein is one row after TCRdb ran MiXCR on the PCR reads. This sample has a few hundred thousand distinct CDR3 sequences, with 25% to 30% found just once. The sample in question was PBMCs, obtained before TCRalphabeta/CD19-depleted stem cell transplant. Receptor source: a boy younger than two with Wiskott-Aldrich syndrome, due to receive a stem cell transplant.

V is TRBV7-9 and J is TRBJ2-1; possibly TRBD2 for D (5 bases). CDR1 is SEHNR and CDR2 is FQNEAQ in the germline V gene (reference sequence). V shed 1 base and J shed 0 bases, with 10 bases lying between them. The CDR3 has 16 residues. The CDR3: CASSLEAAGSYNEQFF. The CDR3 DNA reads TGTGCCAGCAGCTTAGAAGCGGCCGGCTCCTACAATGAGCAGTTCTTC.

This chain connects TRBV10-3 to TRBJ2-3; 7 nucleotides agree with TRBD2. The V and J ends lost 6 bases and 5 bases, in that order; junction bases with no gene match: 2. Looked up from germline, CDR1 is ENHRY and CDR2 is SYGVKD. This CDR3 is built from 12 residues. The CDR3 is CAIRTGGDTQYF. The CDR3 bases are TGTGCCATCAGGACGGGAGGAGATACGCAGTATTTT.

This chain uses TRBV20-1 with TRBJ2-2; 8 positions match TRBD1. Trimming cost V 0 bases and J 5 bases; bases outside gene matches: 11. Germline V gene data show CDR1 as DFQATT and CDR2 as SNEGSKA (reference sequence). This CDR3 is built from 17 residues. The CDR3 DNA is TGCAGTGCTAGAGATCCCCGGACAGGGTCTGGGACCGGGGAGCTGTTTTTT. Amino acids: CSARDPRTGSGTGELFF.

This clonotype was counted between two and nine times. The rearrangement joins TRBV4-2 to TRBJ2-1; D gene unclear. The CDR3 consists of 14 residues. Trimming left V 1 base short and J 7 bases short, with 11 bases between. CDR1 is LGHNA and CDR2 is YNFKEQ in the germline V gene. The CDR3 is CASSQGRQHNEQFF. CDR3 nucleotide sequence: TGTGCCAGCAGCCAAGGCAGGCAACATAATGAGCAGTTCTTC.

The genes are TRBV2 and TRBJ2-3; D is perhaps TRBD1 or TRBD2 (6 bases each). The CDR3 spans 13 residues. V shed 10 bases and J shed 4 bases, with 15 bases lying between them. Germline lookup yields CDR1 SNHLY and CDR2 FYNNEI. The DNA for the CDR3 is TGTGCCACCGAACCGGGGGCCCCAGATACGCAGTATTTT. Translation: CATEPGAPDTQYF.

The chain couples TRBV10-3 to TRBJ1-5; weak D call: TRBD1 (5 bases). V gave up 10 bases and J gave up 6 bases, with 16 bases separating them. This CDR3 contains 13 residues. Germline V CDR1 and CDR2: ENHRY, SYGVKD. CDR3 loop: CATVGEFSQPQHF. The CDR3 DNA reads as TGTGCCACGGTAGGGGAGTTTTCTCAGCCCCAGCATTTT.

V and J are TRBV20-1 and TRBJ1-2, with D possibly TRBD1 on 5 matching bases. Looked up from germline, CDR1 is DFQATT and CDR2 is SNEGSKA (reference sequence). The V gene lost 0 bases and the J gene lost 1 base, with 6 bases spanning the gap. The length of the CDR3 is 13 residues. The CDR3 loop reads CSARDQGNYGYTF. The CDR3 DNA reads TGCAGTGCTAGAGATCAGGGTAACTATGGCTACACCTTC.

This chain joins TRBV4-2 and TRBJ1-1; weak D call: TRBD1 (5 bases). The CDR3 has 15 amino acids. V was pared by 0 bases and J by 8 bases, with 16 bases between. Germline loops: CDR1 LGHNA, CDR2 YNFKEQ. CDR3 in DNA: TGTGCCAGCAGCCAAGAGACCGGGACGGGGTCCGAAGCTTTCTTT. Protein product: CASSQETGTGSEAFF.

The chain links TRBV5-5 to TRBJ2-7; D not resolved. Looked up from germline, CDR1 is SGHKS and CDR2 is YYEKEE (reference sequence). V lost 4 bases and J 2 bases, leaving 13 bases between the germline ends. The CDR3 covers 14 residues. The CDR3 is CASSPLSITYEQYF. The CDR3 nucleotides are TGTGCCAGCAGCCCCCTCTCGATAACCTACGAGCAGTACTTC.

This clonotype has a handful of counts. The chain joins TRBV20-1 to TRBJ1-4; no clear D gene. The CDR3 runs to 10 residues. From germline, CDR1 is DFQATT and CDR2 SNEGSKA (reference sequence). Trimming left V 0 bases short and J 7 bases short, with 0 bases between. The CDR3 reads CSARDEKLFF. The CDR3 DNA reads as TGCAGTGCTAGAGATGAAAAACTGTTTTTT.

The V call is TRBV2, the J call TRBJ2-1, with TRBD2 identical over 10 bases. Trimming cost V 2 bases and J 5 bases; bases outside gene matches: 3. CDR1 is SNHLY and CDR2 is FYNNEI in the germline V gene. The CDR3 spans 15 residues. The CDR3 sequence is CASSERLAGDNEQFF. The CDR3 region has the DNA TGTGCCAGCAGTGAAAGGCTAGCGGGAGACAATGAGCAGTTCTTC.

The CDR3 nucleotides read TGCAGCGTGTTGTGGGGGGCCCTTGAGCAGTTCTTC. The encoded protein is CSVLWGALEQFF. The chain combines TRBV29-1 with TRBJ2-1, with D perhaps assigned TRBD1 or TRBD2 (6 bases each). V lost 6 bases and J lost 9, with 15 bases in between. Germline CDR1 is SQVTM and CDR2 is ANQGSEA. This CDR3 has 12 residues.

This rearrangement joins TRBV20-1 to TRBJ2-7, with 8 bases lining up with TRBD2. The CDR3 is 12 residues long. The V gene end was trimmed by 6 bases and the J gene end by 5 bases; junction bases not matched to a gene: 6. In germline, CDR1 is DFQATT, CDR2 SNEGSKA (reference sequence). CDR3 nucleotides: TGCAGTGCGGAGCGGGAGCCTGACGAGCAGTACTTC. Protein product: CSAEREPDEQYF.

V and J are TRBV6-5 and TRBJ2-7; D is perhaps TRBD1 (5 bases). The CDR3 sequence is 14 residues long. Germline V gene data show CDR1 as MNHEY and CDR2 as SVGAGI. Between the trimmed V and J ends, which lost 3 bases and 7 bases, there was a span of 16 bases. The CDR3 nucleotides read TGTGCCAGCAGTTATGGCAGGGCCCTACGAGAGCAGTACTTC. Translation: CASSYGRALREQYF.

V gene TRBV5-1 combines with J gene TRBJ2-3; tentative D call: TRBD1 (5 bases). V was trimmed by 2 bases and J by 0 bases, leaving 13 bases between them. CDR3 size: 16 residues. Germline values: CDR1 SGHRS, CDR2 YFSETQ. As DNA, the CDR3 is TGCGCCAGCAGCTTCGACAGTCAACCTAGCACAGATACGCAGTATTTT. As protein: CASSFDSQPSTDTQYF.

V is TRBV12-3 or TRBV12-4 and J is TRBJ2-5; maybe TRBD2 (7 bases). This CDR3 spans 14 amino acids. V lost 6 bases and J lost 5, with 16 bases in between. The CDR3 region has the DNA TGTGCCAGCAGGGCGTGGGGGGGCGAGGAGACCCAGTACTTC. The encoded protein is CASRAWGGEETQYF.

This chain links TRBV5-1 with TRBJ2-1; D is uncertain. The ends were cut back, 5 bases at V and 4 bases at J, with 13 bases in the middle. The CDR3 sequence is 14 residues long. CDR1 and CDR2 (germline): SGHRS, YFSETQ. The CDR3 loop is CASSSSPPYNEQFF. CDR3 DNA: TGCGCCAGCAGTTCAAGCCCCCCATACAATGAGCAGTTCTTC.

Only a few counts were recorded for this clonotype. The CDR3 reads CASSMARTGLLNTEAFF. In DNA form, the CDR3 reads TGTGCCAGTAGTATGGCCCGGACAGGACTTCTGAACACTGAAGCTTTCTTT. The rearrangement joins TRBV19 to TRBJ1-1, with 7 bases that match TRBD1. CDR1 and CDR2 from the germline V gene are LNHDA and SQIVND (reference sequence). Trimming cost V 3 bases and J 0 bases; bases outside gene matches: 10. The CDR3 loop spans 17 amino acids.

The chain uses TRBV29-1 and TRBJ2-1; 9 bases align to TRBD1. Germline loops: CDR1 SQVTM, CDR2 ANQGSEA. With V trimmed by 5 bases and J by 4 bases, 6 bases remained unmatched. The CDR3 covers 14 residues. The CDR3 is CSVTGDRAYNEQFF. CDR3 DNA sequence: TGCAGCGTTACGGGGGACAGGGCATACAATGAGCAGTTCTTC.

This clonotype was seen more than once but under ten times. This rearrangement joins TRBV7-2 to TRBJ2-5; tentatively, D is TRBD1 (6 bases). Germline V gene lookup returns CDR1 SGHTA and CDR2 FQGNSA. V lost 1 base and J 5 bases, leaving 14 bases between the germline ends. The CDR3 runs to 15 residues. The CDR3 is CASSLGGRSAETQYF. CDR3 nucleotide sequence: TGTGCCAGCAGCTTAGGGGGGCGCTCTGCCGAGACCCAGTACTTC.

The chain couples TRBV7-2 to TRBJ1-3; D unresolved. The CDR3 is 14 residues long. Trimming stripped 3 bases from V and 0 bases from J, with 6 bases between. In germline, CDR1 is SGHTA, CDR2 FQGNSA. The CDR3 nucleotides read TGTGCCAGCAGCTTCCCGAGCTCTGGAAACACCATATATTTT. This sequence encodes CASSFPSSGNTIYF.

This clonotype was observed a handful of times. The rearrangement uses TRBV20-1 and TRBJ2-1; 10 nucleotides agree with TRBD1. V lost 0 bases to trimming and J lost 6 bases; unmatched junction nucleotides: 5. In germline, CDR1 is DFQATT, CDR2 SNEGSKA (reference sequence). There are 15 residues in the CDR3. In nucleotides, the CDR3 is TGCAGTGCTAGAGATCCCGGACAGGGGGTCAATGAGCAGTTCTTC. Translating gives CSARDPGQGVNEQFF.

This chain links TRBV24-1 with TRBJ2-5; a weak D match, TRBD1 (6 bases). Germline assignment: CDR1 KGHDR and CDR2 SFDVKD. The CDR3 runs to 16 residues. Trimming took off 1 base at V and 5 bases at J, with 16 bases between the two ends. In DNA, the CDR3 is TGTGCCACCAGTGATTTAGAGGGACACTCCATGGAGACCCAGTACTTC. It specifies CATSDLEGHSMETQYF.

This chain links TRBV3-1 with TRBJ2-2; D is uncertain. This CDR3 has 15 residues. V lost 1 base and J lost 5, with 11 bases in between. Germline-derived CDR1 and CDR2 are LGHDT and YNNKEL (reference sequence). For the CDR3, the DNA is TGTGCCAGCAGCCAAGGCGGCGTTATAACCGGGGAGCTGTTTTTT. Translating it yields CASSQGGVITGELFF.

This clonotype has a handful of counts. The chain combines TRBV12-3 or TRBV12-4 with TRBJ1-1, with D possibly being TRBD1 (5 bases). The V end lost 0 bases, the J end lost 4 bases, and 15 bases lay between the germline ends. This CDR3 region has 16 residues. The CDR3 is CASSLAGTWRATEAFF. The CDR3 region has the DNA TGTGCCAGCAGTTTAGCGGGGACGTGGAGGGCCACTGAAGCTTTCTTT.

This clonotype was observed a handful of times. The chain recombines TRBV5-1 with TRBJ2-5; tentatively, D is TRBD1 or TRBD2 (6 bases each). The V and J ends lost 0 bases and 1 base respectively, with 10 bases between them. This CDR3 spans 15 amino acids. Germline CDR1 is SGHRS and CDR2 is YFSETQ. CDR3 loop: CASSLEGGPQETQYF. The CDR3 coding sequence is TGCGCCAGCAGCTTGGAAGGGGGGCCCCAAGAGACCCAGTACTTC.

There are a few counts of this clonotype. J is TRBJ2-3 and V is TRBV10-3; D uncertain. Trimming took off 0 bases at V and 2 bases at J, with 15 bases between the two ends. The CDR3 spans 17 residues. Germline CDR1 and CDR2: ENHRY and SYGVKD. CDR3 protein: CAISESTSDPYTDTQYF. CDR3 nucleotides: TGTGCCATCAGTGAGTCGACGTCGGACCCTTACACAGATACGCAGTATTTT.

This chain uses TRBV14 with TRBJ1-6; 7 bases are shared with TRBD1. Germline values: CDR1 SGHDN, CDR2 FVKESK. J lost 7 bases, V lost 1 base, and 4 bases had no gene match. The CDR3 loop spans 15 amino acids. The CDR3 loop is CASSQATGRNSPLHF. CDR3 DNA: TGTGCCAGCAGCCAAGCGACAGGGAGGAATTCACCCCTCCACTTT.